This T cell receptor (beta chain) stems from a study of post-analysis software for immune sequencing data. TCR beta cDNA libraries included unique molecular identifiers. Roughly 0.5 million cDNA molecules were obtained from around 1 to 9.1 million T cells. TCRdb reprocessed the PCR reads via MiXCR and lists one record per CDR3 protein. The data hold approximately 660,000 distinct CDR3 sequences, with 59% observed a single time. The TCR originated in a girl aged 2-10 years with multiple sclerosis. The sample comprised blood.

The CDR3 DNA sequence: TGCAGTGCTAGAGTGGGGACTAGCGGGAGGAATGAGCAGTTCTTC. This encodes CSARVGTSGRNEQFF. V gene TRBV20-1 combines with J gene TRBJ2-1, with 15 bases identical to TRBD2. The CDR3 is made up of 15 amino acids. V gave up 1 base and J gave up 7 bases; unmatched junction bases: 2. CDR1 DFQATT and CDR2 SNEGSKA come from the germline V gene (reference sequence).